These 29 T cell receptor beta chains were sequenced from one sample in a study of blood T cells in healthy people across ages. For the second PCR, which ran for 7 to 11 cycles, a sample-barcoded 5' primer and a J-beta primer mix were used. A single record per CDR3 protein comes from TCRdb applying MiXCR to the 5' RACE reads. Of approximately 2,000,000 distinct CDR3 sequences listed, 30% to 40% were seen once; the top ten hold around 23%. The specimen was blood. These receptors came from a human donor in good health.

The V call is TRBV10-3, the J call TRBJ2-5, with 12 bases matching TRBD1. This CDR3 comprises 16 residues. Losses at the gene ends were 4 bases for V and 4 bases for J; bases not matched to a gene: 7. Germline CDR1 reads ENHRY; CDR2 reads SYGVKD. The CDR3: CAISGSGTGGGETQYF. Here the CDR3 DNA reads TGTGCCATCAGTGGATCCGGGACAGGGGGCGGAGAGACCCAGTACTTC.

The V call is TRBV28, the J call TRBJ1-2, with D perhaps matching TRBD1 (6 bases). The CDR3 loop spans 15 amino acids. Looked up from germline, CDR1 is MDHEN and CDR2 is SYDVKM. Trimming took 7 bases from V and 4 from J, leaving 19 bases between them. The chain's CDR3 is CASTFQGSFIYGYTF. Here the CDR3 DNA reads TGTGCCAGCACCTTCCAGGGGAGTTTTATCTATGGCTACACCTTC.

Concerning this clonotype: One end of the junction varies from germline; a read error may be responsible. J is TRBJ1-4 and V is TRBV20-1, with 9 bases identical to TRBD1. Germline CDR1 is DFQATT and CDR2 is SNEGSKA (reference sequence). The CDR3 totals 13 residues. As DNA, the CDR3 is TGCAGTGCTAGAGGGACAGGGGCTGAAAAACGGTTTTTT. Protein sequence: CSARGTGAEKRFF.

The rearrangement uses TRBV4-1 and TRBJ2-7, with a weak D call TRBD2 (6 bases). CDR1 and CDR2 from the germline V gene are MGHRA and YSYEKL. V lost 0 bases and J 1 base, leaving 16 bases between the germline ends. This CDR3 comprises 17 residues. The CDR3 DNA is TGCGCCAGCAGCCAAGATATGAGGTCCGGGGGTTCCTACGAGCAGTACTTC. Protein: CASSQDMRSGGSYEQYF.

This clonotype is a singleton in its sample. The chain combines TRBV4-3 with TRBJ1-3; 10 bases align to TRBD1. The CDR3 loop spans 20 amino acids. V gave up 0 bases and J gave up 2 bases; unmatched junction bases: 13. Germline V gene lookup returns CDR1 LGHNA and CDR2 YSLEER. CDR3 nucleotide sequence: TGCGCCAGCAGCCAAGATTGGGGAGACAGGGGGCTACGGGCTGGAAACACCATATATTTT. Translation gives CASSQDWGDRGLRAGNTIYF.

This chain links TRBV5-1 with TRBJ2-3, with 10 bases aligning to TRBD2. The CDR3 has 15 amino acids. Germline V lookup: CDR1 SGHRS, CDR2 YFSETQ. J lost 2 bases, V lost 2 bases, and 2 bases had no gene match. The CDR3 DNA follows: TGCGCCAGCAGCTTCACTAGCGGGAACACAGATACGCAGTATTTT. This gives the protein CASSFTSGNTDTQYF.

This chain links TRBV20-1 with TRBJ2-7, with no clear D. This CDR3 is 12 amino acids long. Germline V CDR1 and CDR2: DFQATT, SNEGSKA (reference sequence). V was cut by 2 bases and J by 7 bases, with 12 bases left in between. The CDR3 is CSARPRVNEQYF. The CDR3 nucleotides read TGCAGTGCTAGACCTCGGGTGAATGAGCAGTACTTC.

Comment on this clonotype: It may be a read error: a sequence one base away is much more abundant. The DNA for the CDR3 is TGTGCCAGCAGCGTACAGGTCACAGATACGCAGTATTTT. Its translation is CASSVQVTDTQYF. The rearrangement joins TRBV7-2 to TRBJ2-3, with D tentatively TRBD1 (5 bases). V was trimmed by 5 bases and J by 2 bases, leaving 8 bases between them. In germline, CDR1 is SGHTA, CDR2 FQGNSA. The CDR3 covers 13 residues.

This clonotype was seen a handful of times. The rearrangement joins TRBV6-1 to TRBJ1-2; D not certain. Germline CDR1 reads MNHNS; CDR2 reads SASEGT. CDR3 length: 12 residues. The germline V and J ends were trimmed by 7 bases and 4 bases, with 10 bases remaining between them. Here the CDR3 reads CASTPAGYGYTF. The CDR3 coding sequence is TGTGCCAGCACCCCGGCAGGCTATGGCTACACCTTC.

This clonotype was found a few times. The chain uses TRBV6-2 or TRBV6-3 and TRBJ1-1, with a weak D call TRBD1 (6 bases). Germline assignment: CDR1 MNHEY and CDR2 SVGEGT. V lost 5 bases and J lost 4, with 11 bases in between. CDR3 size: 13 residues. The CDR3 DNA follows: TGTGCCAGCAGTCGGGCAGGGGTCACTGAAGCTTTCTTT. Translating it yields CASSRAGVTEAFF.

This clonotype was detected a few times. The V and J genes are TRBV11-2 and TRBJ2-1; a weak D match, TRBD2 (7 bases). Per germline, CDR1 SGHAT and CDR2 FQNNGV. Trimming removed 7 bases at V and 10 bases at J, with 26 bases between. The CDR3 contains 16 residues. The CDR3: CASKPDSGDTNLEQFF. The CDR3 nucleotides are TGTGCCAGCAAACCCGACAGCGGGGACACTAACCTAGAGCAGTTCTTC.

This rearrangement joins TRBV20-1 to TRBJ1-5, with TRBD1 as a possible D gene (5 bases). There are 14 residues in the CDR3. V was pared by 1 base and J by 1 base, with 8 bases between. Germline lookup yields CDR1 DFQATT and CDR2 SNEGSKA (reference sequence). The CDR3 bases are TGCAGTGCTAGAGGCCCAGGGAGCAATCAGCCCCAGCATTTT. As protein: CSARGPGSNQPQHF.

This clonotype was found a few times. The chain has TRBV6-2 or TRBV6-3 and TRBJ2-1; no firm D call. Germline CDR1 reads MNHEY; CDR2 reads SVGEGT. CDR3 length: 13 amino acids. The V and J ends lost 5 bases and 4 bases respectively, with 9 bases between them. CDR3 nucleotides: TGTGCCAGCAGTGACCCACCGTACAATGAGCAGTTCTTC. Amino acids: CASSDPPYNEQFF.

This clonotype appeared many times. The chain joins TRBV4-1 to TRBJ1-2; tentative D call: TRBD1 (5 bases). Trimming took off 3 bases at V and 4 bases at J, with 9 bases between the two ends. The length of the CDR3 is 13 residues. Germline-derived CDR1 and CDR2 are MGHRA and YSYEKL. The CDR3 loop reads CASSQGLTYGYTF. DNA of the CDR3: TGCGCCAGCAGCCAGGGACTGACCTATGGCTACACCTTC.

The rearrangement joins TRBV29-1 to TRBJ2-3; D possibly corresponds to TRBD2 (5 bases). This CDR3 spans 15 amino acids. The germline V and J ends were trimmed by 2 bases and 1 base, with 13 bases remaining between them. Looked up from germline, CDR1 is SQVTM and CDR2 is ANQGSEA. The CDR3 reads CSVEIGGPGTDTQYF. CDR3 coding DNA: TGCAGCGTTGAAATCGGAGGACCAGGCACAGATACGCAGTATTTT.

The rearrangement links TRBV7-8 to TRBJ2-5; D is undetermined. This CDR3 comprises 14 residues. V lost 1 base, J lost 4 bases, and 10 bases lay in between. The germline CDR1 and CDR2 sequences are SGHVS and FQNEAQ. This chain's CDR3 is CASSLVIGLETQYF. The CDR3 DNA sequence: TGTGCCAGCAGCTTAGTGATCGGGTTAGAGACCCAGTACTTC.

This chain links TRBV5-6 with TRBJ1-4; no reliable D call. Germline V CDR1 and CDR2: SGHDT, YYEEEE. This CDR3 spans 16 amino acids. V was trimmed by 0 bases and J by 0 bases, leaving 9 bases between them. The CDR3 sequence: CASSLGAAATNEKLFF. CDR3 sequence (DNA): TGTGCCAGCAGCTTGGGAGCAGCAGCAACTAATGAAAAACTGTTTTTT.

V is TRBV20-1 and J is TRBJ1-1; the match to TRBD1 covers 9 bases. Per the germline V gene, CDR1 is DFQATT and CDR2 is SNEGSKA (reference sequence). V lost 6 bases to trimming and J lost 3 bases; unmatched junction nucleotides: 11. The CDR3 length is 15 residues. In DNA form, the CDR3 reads TGCAGTGCGGGTCCCGGGACAGGGAGATACACTGAAGCTTTCTTT. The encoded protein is CSAGPGTGRYTEAFF.

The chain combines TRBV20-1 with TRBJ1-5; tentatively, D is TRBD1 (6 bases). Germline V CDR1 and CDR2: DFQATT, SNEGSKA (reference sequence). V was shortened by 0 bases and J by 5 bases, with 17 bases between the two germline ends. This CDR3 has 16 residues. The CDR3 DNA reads TGCAGTGCTAGAGATCAACCCGGGGGCAACGATCAGCCCCAGCATTTT. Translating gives CSARDQPGGNDQPQHF.

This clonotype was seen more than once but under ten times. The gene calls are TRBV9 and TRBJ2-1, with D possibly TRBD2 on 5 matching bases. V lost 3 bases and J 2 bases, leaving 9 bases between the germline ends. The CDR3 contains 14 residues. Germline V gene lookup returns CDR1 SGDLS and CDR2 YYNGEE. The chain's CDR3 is CASSERLPYNEQFF. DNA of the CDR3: TGTGCCAGCAGCGAGCGGCTCCCCTACAATGAGCAGTTCTTC.

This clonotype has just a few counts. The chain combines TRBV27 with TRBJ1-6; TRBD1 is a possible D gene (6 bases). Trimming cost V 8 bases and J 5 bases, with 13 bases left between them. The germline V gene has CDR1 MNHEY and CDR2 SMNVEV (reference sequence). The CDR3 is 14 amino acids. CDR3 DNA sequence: TGTGCCAGCGGCGGGGGCGCAGATAATTCACCCCTCCACTTT. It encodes CASGGGADNSPLHF.

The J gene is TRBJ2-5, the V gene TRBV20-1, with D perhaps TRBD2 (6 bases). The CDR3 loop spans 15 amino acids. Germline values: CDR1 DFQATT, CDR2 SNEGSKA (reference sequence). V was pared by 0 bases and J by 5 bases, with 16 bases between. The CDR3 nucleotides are TGCAGTGCTAGAGAGGCTGGCGGGGATTGGGAGACCCAGTACTTC. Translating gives CSAREAGGDWETQYF.

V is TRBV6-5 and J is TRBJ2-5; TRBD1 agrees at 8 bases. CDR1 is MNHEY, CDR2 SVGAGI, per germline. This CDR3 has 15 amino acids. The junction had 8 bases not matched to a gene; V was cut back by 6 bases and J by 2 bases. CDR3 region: CASRPGQAFQETQYF. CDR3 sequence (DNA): TGTGCCAGCAGGCCGGGACAGGCGTTTCAAGAGACCCAGTACTTC.

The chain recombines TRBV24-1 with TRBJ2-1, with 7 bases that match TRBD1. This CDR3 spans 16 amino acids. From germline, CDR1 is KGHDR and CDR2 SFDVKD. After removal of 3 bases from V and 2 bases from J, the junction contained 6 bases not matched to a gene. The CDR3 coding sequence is TGTGCCACCAGTGATAAGACAGGGTTGCCCTACAATGAGCAGTTCTTC. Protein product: CATSDKTGLPYNEQFF.

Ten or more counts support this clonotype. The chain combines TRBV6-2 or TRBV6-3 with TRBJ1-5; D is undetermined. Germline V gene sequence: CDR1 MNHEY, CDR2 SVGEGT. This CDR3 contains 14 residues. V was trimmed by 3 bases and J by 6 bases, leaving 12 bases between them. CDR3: CASSYGGFRQPQHF. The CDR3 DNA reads TGTGCCAGCAGTTATGGAGGGTTTCGTCAGCCCCAGCATTTT.

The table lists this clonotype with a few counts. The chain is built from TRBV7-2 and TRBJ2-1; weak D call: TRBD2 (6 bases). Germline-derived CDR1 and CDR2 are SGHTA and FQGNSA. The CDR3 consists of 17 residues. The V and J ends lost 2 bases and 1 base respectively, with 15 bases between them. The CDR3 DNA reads TGTGCCAGCAGCTTACGAGTGGGGGGTCTTTCCTACAATGAGCAGTTCTTC. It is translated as CASSLRVGGLSYNEQFF.

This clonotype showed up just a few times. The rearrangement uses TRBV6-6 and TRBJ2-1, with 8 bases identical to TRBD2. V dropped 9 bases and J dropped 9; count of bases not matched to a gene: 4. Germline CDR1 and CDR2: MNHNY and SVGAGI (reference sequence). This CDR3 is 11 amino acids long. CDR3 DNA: TGTGCCAGTATGCGGGGGGCTGAGCAGTTCTTC. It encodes CASMRGAEQFF.

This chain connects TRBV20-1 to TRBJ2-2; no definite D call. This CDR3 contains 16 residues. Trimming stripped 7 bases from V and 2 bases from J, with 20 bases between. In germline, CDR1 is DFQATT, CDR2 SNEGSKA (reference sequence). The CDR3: CSVSKLGSFNTGELFF. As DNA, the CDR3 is TGCAGTGTCTCGAAATTGGGCAGTTTCAACACCGGGGAGCTGTTTTTT.

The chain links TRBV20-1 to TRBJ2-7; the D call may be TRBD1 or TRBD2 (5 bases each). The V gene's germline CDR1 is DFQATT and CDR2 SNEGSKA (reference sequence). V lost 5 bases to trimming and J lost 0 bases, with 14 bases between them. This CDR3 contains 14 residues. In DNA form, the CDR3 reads TGCAGTGCTCCTCGGGACCTTAACTCCTACGAGCAGTACTTC. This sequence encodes CSAPRDLNSYEQYF.